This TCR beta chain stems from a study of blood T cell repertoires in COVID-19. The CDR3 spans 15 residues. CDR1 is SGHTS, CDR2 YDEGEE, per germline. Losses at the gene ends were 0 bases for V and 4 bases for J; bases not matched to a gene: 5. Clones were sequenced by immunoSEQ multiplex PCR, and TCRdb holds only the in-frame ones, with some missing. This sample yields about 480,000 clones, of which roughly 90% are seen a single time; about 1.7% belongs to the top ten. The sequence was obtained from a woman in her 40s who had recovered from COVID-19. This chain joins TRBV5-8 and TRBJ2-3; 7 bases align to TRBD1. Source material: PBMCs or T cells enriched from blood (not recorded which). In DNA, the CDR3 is TGTGCCAGCAGCTTGGCGACAGGGAGTTCAGATACGCAGTATTTT. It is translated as CASSLATGSSDTQYF.